A single sample is the source of the 19 T cell receptor beta chains below, sequenced in a study of identical twins. MiXCR, run by TCRdb on the 5' RACE reads, gives a single entry per CDR3 protein. The sample contains fewer than 500,000 distinct CDR3 sequences, 20% to 30% of which appear only once. The sample also formed part of further work on T cells expressing NK-cell markers.

Sequencing was done on a sample of CD4+ T cells sorted from blood. These receptors were taken from a woman younger than 35 in good health.

The rearrangement links TRBV7-9 to TRBJ2-2; D is ambiguous. The CDR3 is 15 residues long. Trimming left V 1 base short and J 3 bases short, with 9 bases between. Germline values: CDR1 SEHNR, CDR2 FQNEAQ (reference sequence). The CDR3 DNA is TGTGCCAGCAGCTTAGTCTACGTGGACACCGGGGAGCTGTTTTTT. This sequence encodes CASSLVYVDTGELFF.

This clonotype was picked up a small number of times. V usage is TRBV12-3 or TRBV12-4 and J usage is TRBJ1-1; TRBD1 agrees at 7 bases. The CDR3 sequence is 12 residues long. V shed 8 bases, J shed 3 bases, and the junction held 3 bases outside the gene matches. The CDR3 spells CASQGEYTEAFF. DNA of the CDR3: TGTGCCAGCCAGGGGGAATACACTGAAGCTTTCTTT.

The chain has TRBV29-1 and TRBJ1-1, with TRBD1 identical over 7 bases. Trimming removed 3 bases from V and 8 bases from J; junction bases left unmatched: 12. Germline values: CDR1 SQVTM, CDR2 ANQGSEA. The CDR3 totals 14 residues. CDR3 region: CSVDLQGTRVEAFF. The CDR3 DNA is TGCAGCGTTGATTTACAGGGGACGCGGGTAGAAGCTTTCTTT.

The J gene is TRBJ2-1, the V gene TRBV20-1; TRBD2 agrees at 9 bases. V was pared by 5 bases and J by 7 bases, with 12 bases of the junction left unmatched. Germline V gives CDR1 DFQATT, CDR2 SNEGSKA (reference sequence). The CDR3 sequence is 15 residues long. CDR3 sequence (DNA): TGCAGTGCTCCCCGTAGCGGGAGTTACGATAATGAGCAGTTCTTC. Encoded protein: CSAPRSGSYDNEQFF.

The chain uses TRBV7-9 and TRBJ1-2; D is undetermined. Germline V gene lookup returns CDR1 SEHNR and CDR2 FQNEAQ (reference sequence). The CDR3 consists of 14 residues. The V and J ends lost 5 bases and 7 bases respectively, with 17 bases between them. CDR3 amino acids: CASSLPIPSRGYTF. For the CDR3, the DNA is TGTGCCAGCAGCCTGCCCATTCCTTCCCGTGGCTACACCTTC.

The chain uses TRBV20-1 and TRBJ2-3; 7 nucleotides line up with TRBD1. After removal of 5 bases from V and 4 bases from J, the junction contained 9 bases not matched to a gene. Germline V gene data show CDR1 as DFQATT and CDR2 as SNEGSKA (reference sequence). CDR3 length: 14 amino acids. CDR3 nucleotide sequence: TGCAGTGCTGGGGGTAGGGGGCGGGCAGATACGCAGTATTTT. Residues: CSAGGRGRADTQYF.

The chain joins TRBV7-2 to TRBJ2-7; 7 positions match TRBD1. The CDR3 runs to 15 residues. The ends lost 1 base at V and 4 bases at J; junction bases unmatched: 7. Per the germline V gene, CDR1 is SGHTA and CDR2 is FQGNSA. CDR3 in amino acids: CASSLGGQPLYEQYF. The CDR3 DNA reads as TGTGCCAGCAGCTTAGGGGGACAGCCCCTATACGAGCAGTACTTC.

V and J are TRBV5-1 and TRBJ2-3; 8 positions match TRBD2. The ends lost 4 bases at V and 1 base at J; junction bases unmatched: 8. Germline loops: CDR1 SGHRS, CDR2 YFSETQ. The CDR3 covers 16 residues. CDR3 amino acids: CASSINLAGRTDTQYF. CDR3 in DNA: TGCGCCAGCAGCATAAACCTAGCGGGCCGCACAGATACGCAGTATTTT.

The V gene is TRBV20-1, the J gene TRBJ2-1; D call uncertain. Germline CDR1 and CDR2: DFQATT and SNEGSKA (reference sequence). This CDR3 spans 12 amino acids. V was pared by 2 bases and J by 10 bases, with 12 bases between. The DNA of the CDR3 is TGCAGTGCTAGATCTCCCGGAGCGGAGCAGTTCTTC. This codes for CSARSPGAEQFF.

This clonotype appeared a few times. The chain is built from TRBV6-2 or TRBV6-3 and TRBJ2-1, with TRBD1 as a possible D gene (6 bases). The CDR3 is 15 amino acids. CDR1 is MNHEY and CDR2 is SVGEGT in the germline V gene. V was cut by 11 bases and J by 7 bases, with 24 bases left in between. The CDR3 DNA follows: TGTGCCGCAGGGGACCGACCCATCCCTGGGAATGAGCAGTTCTTC. Residues: CAAGDRPIPGNEQFF.

The chain combines TRBV20-1 with TRBJ2-5; D gene uncertain. CDR3 length: 13 residues. Germline V CDR1 and CDR2: DFQATT, SNEGSKA (reference sequence). The germline V and J ends were trimmed by 2 bases and 0 bases, with 7 bases remaining between them. The CDR3 sequence is CSARRRNQETQYF. CDR3 nucleotide sequence: TGCAGTGCTAGACGGAGAAACCAAGAGACCCAGTACTTC.

The table lists this clonotype with a few counts. CDR3 sequence (DNA): TGCGCCAGCGCTTACAGCCCAGGGGAGTCACCCCTCCACTTT. This gives the protein CASAYSPGESPLHF. The rearrangement uses TRBV5-1 and TRBJ1-6; D might be TRBD1 (6 bases). Germline loops: CDR1 SGHRS, CDR2 YFSETQ. The CDR3 covers 14 residues. The V and J ends lost 7 bases and 10 bases respectively, with 18 bases between them.

This clonotype was observed a few times. The gene calls are TRBV29-1 and TRBJ2-3; D call uncertain. In germline, CDR1 is SQVTM, CDR2 ANQGSEA. The CDR3 is 13 amino acids. V was trimmed by 4 bases and J by 2 bases, leaving 10 bases between them. The CDR3 reads CSVGWVDTDTQYF. The CDR3 DNA reads as TGCAGCGTTGGATGGGTGGACACAGATACGCAGTATTTT.

The chain carries TRBV7-9 and TRBJ2-3; 9 nucleotides match TRBD2. Unmatched junction bases numbered 2, after V lost 2 bases and J lost 5 bases. The CDR3 sequence is 14 residues long. Looked up from germline, CDR1 is SEHNR and CDR2 is FQNEAQ (reference sequence). The DNA for the CDR3 is TGTGCCAGCAGCTTATCAGCGGGGGGAGATACGCAGTATTTT. It yields the protein CASSLSAGGDTQYF.

This chain connects TRBV7-2 to TRBJ2-7; D is undetermined. V was pared by 1 base and J by 3 bases, with 10 bases between. CDR1 and CDR2 (germline): SGHTA, FQGNSA. There are 14 residues in the CDR3. The CDR3 here is CASSLGARYYEQYF. CDR3 in DNA: TGTGCCAGCAGCTTAGGGGCCCGTTACTACGAGCAGTACTTC.

This clonotype occurred a few times. CDR3 residues: CASSLEGSNEKLFF. CDR3 bases: TGCGCCAGCAGCTTGGAGGGCTCTAATGAAAAACTGTTTTTT. The chain has TRBV5-1 and TRBJ1-4; no clear D. V lost 0 bases to trimming and J lost 3 bases, with 6 bases between them. Germline V lookup: CDR1 SGHRS, CDR2 YFSETQ. This CDR3 is 14 amino acids long.

This clonotype appeared a few times. This CDR3 is CSARDRGGTEAFF. DNA of the CDR3: TGCAGTGCTAGAGACAGGGGTGGGACTGAAGCTTTCTTT. V usage is TRBV20-1 and J usage is TRBJ1-1, with D perhaps TRBD1 (6 bases). The germline V gene encodes CDR1 DFQATT and CDR2 SNEGSKA (reference sequence). The length of the CDR3 is 13 residues. V gave up 0 bases and J gave up 5 bases, with 10 bases separating them.

The chain joins TRBV28 to TRBJ2-7; no firm D call. CDR1 is MDHEN and CDR2 is SYDVKM in the germline V gene. CDR3 size: 11 residues. Trimming pared 4 bases from V and 9 bases from J, leaving 10 bases between. CDR3 nucleotides: TGTGCCAGCAGTTCCCCGCGAGGGCAGTACTTC. It codes for CASSSPRGQYF.

This clonotype was observed a few times. The chain is built from TRBV11-3 and TRBJ1-1, with D uncertain. V lost 6 bases and J 2 bases, leaving 10 bases between the germline ends. Germline assignment: CDR1 SGHNT and CDR2 YENEEA. The CDR3 consists of 13 residues. The chain's CDR3 is CASSIIYNTEAFF. DNA of the CDR3: TGTGCCAGCAGTATCATTTATAACACTGAAGCTTTCTTT.